The clone carrying this T cell receptor (beta chain) turned up a few times. The entry originates in a study of human T cells and chemical hapten exposure. V was cut by 2 bases and J by 0 bases, with 9 bases left in between. CDR1 and CDR2 from the germline V gene are SGHTA and FQGNSA. CDR3 size: 15 residues. TCRdb independently ran MiXCR on the RACE reads; one entry per CDR3 protein. The sample records tens of thousands of distinct CDR3 sequences, 11% being singletons. Described time point: patch test 2, 6 weeks after DPC sensitization. Treatment defined: therapeutic diphenylcyclopropenone sensitization with weekly scalp DPC.

The chain couples TRBV7-2 to TRBJ2-3; D gene ambiguous. Sequencing used whole blood, obtained in connection with sensitization to the hapten diphenylcyclopropenone (DPC). The sequence was obtained from a man in his forties with alopecia areata. Some clones in this sample may be carry-over from other donors' samples. CDR3 protein: CASSLIVVSTDTQYF. CDR3 coding DNA: TGTGCCAGCAGCTTAATCGTCGTGAGCACAGATACGCAGTATTTT.